This TCR beta chain was documented in a study of cytomegalovirus exposure and HLA in healthy donors. General study findings and limits: The classifier, whose performance was assessed in both the original and validation cohorts, reportedly diagnosed cytomegalovirus status with high specificity and sensitivity.

Using immunoSEQ multiplex PCR, the repertoire was profiled, and TCRdb retains in-frame clones only, with some absent. The table records 250,000 to 400,000 clones, roughly 86% of them present only once. The table lists this clone with a few counts. The antigen is not known. CDR1 MDHEN and CDR2 SYDVKM come from the germline V gene. The V segment lost 10 bases and the J segment 8 bases; nucleotides outside the gene matches: 13. This CDR3 region has 14 residues. The clonotype comes from a man in his thirties or forties in good health and CMV-seronegative. The chain is built from TRBV28 and TRBJ1-4, with 7 bases identical to TRBD1. Sequencing was done on a sample of PBMCs. CDR3 protein: CATLGGGVGEKLFF. Written as DNA, the CDR3 is TGTGCCACCCTAGGAGGGGGCGTGGGGGAAAAACTGTTTTTT. The full variable domain, with the rest looked up from reference TRBV28 and TRBJ1-4, is DVKVTQSSRYLVKRTGEKVFLECVQDMDHENMFWYRQDPGLGLRLIYFSYDVKMKEKGDIPEGYSVSREKKERFSLILESASTNQTSMYLCATLGGGVGEKLFFGSGTQLSVL.